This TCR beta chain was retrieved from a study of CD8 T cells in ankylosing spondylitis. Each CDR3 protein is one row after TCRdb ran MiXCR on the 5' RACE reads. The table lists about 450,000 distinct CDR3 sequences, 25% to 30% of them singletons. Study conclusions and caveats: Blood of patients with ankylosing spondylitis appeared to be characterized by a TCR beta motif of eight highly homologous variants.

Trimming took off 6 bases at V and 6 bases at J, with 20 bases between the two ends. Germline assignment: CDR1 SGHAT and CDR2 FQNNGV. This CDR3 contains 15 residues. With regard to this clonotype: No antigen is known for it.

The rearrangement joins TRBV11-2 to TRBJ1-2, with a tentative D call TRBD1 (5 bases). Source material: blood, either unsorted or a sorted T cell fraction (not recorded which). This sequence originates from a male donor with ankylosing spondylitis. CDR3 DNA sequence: TGTGCCAGCAGGCGTCCGGGACGGAGTATTGATGGCTACACCTTC. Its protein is CASRRPGRSIDGYTF.